This T cell receptor (beta chain) was found in a study of cytomegalovirus exposure and HLA in healthy donors. Amplification used 60 Vbeta primers and 13 Jbeta primers. Libraries were prepared by immunoSEQ multiplex PCR; TCRdb keeps only in-frame clonotypes and omits some of them. The repertoire holds about 140,000 clones, with around 80% as singletons. The CDR3 contains 14 residues. V was shortened by 3 bases and J by 2 bases, with 11 bases between the two germline ends. Germline V lookup: CDR1 MDHEN, CDR2 SYDVKM. Points from the study as a whole: Earlier findings revealed that most TCR beta V segments proved productive either about 87% or about 30% of the time. Relative to equally common others, HLA-associated TCR beta chains showed greater clonal expansion in a later analysis.

Concerning this clone: The antigen is not known.

Nominally healthy donors were sampled, though unrecorded immune exposures were likely. The sequence was obtained from a man aged 40-49 years in good health and CMV-seropositive. The specimen was PBMCs. The chain couples TRBV28 to TRBJ2-7; possibly TRBD1 for D (6 bases). CDR3 DNA sequence: TGTGCCAGCAGTTTCGTGGACAGAGCCTACGAGCAGTACTTC. It encodes CASSFVDRAYEQYF.